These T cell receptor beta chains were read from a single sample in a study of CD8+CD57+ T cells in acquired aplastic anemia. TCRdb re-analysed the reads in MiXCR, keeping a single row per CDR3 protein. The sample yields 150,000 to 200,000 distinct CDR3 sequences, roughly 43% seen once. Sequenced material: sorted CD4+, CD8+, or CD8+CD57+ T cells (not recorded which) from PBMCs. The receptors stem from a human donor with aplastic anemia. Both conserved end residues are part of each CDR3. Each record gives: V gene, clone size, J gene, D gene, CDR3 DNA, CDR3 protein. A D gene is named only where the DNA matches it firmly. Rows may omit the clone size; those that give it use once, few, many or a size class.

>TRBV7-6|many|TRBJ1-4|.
TGTGCCAGCAGCTTAGGCTCAGGGATAGTTAATGAAAAACTGTTTTTT
CASSLGSGIVNEKLFF
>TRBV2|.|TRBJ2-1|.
TGTGCCAGCAGTGTTATAAGGGAGAATGAGCAGTTCTTC
CASSVIRENEQFF
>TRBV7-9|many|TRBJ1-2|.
TGTGCCAGCAGCCCCGTTACCTATGGCTACACCTTC
CASSPVTYGYTF
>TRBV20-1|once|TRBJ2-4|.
TGCAGTGCTCTGTCCAGGGCTGGCAAAAACATTCAGTACTTC
CSALSRAGKNIQYF
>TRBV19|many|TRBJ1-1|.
TGTGCCAGTACGTCCTGGCAAGGCGAAGCTTTCTTT
CASTSWQGEAFF
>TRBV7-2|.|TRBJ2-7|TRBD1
TGTGCCAGCAGCTTAGCGGGACAGGCCTACGAGCAGTACTTC
CASSLAGQAYEQYF
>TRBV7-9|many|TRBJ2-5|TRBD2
TGTGCCAGCAGCTTAGCGAGACTAGCGGGGGGTCGACGGGGCGAGACCCAGTACTTC
CASSLARLAGGRRGETQYF
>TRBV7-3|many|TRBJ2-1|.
TGTGCCAGCAGCCAAGGGGGTAGCTCCTACAATGAGCAGTTCTTC
CASSQGGSSYNEQFF
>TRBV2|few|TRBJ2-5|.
TGTGCCAGCAGGTCGACAGTCCAAGAGACCCAGTACTTC
CASRSTVQETQYF
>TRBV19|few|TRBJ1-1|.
TGTGCCAGTAGTATGAGTGTCATCCTAAACACTGAAGCTTTCTTT
CASSMSVILNTEAFF
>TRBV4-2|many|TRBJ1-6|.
TGTGCCAGCAGCCAAGCCGGGATCCCAAGGGATTCACCCCTCCACTTT
CASSQAGIPRDSPLHF
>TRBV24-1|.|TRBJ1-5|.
TGTGCCACCAGTGATTTGTCCCAGGGGAGGTGTCAGCCCCAGCATTTT
CATSDLSQGRCQPQHF
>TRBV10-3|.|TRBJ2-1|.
TGCGCCATCAGTGAGGACAGAGCGGTAGTCAATGAGCAGTTCTTC
CAISEDRAVVNEQFF
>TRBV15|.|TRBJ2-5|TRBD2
TGTGCCACCAGCAGAGATAGGACTAGCGGGTGGGAAGAGACCCAGTACTTC
CATSRDRTSGWEETQYF
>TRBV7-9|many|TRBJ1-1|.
TGTGCCAGCAGTCCAAGATTGGAGAAATTGAACACTGAAGCTTTCTTT
CASSPRLEKLNTEAFF
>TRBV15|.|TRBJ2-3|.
TGTGCCACCAGCAGCCCTACTTCTAGCACAGATACGCAGTATTTT
CATSSPTSSTDTQYF
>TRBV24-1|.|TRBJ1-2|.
TGTGCCACCAGTGATTTTTCCCCCGACGGAGGGAGCTATGGCTACACCTTC
CATSDFSPDGGSYGYTF
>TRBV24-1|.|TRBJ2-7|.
TGTGCCACCAGTGATCCTCCGGCATACGAGCAGTACTTC
CATSDPPAYEQYF
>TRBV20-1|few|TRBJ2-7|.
TGCAGTGCGACAGGTACCGAGCAGTACTTC
CSATGTEQYF